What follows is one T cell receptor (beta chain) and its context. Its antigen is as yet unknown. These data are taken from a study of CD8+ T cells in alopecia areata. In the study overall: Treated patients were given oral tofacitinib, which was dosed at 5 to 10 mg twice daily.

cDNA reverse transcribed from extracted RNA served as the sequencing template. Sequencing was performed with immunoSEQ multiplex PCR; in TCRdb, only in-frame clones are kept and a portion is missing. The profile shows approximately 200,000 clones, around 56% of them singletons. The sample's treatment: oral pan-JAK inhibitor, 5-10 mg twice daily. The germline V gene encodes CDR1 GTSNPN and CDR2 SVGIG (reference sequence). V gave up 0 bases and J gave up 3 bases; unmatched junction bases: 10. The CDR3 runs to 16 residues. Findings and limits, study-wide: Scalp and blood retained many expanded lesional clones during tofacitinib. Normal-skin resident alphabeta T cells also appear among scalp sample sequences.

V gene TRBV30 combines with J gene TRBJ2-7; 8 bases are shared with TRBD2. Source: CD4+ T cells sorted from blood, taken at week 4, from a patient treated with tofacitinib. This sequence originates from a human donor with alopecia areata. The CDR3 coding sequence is TGTGCCTGGAGTGTACGTTTTACCGGGAGGGTCTACGAGCAGTACTTC. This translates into CAWSVRFTGRVYEQYF. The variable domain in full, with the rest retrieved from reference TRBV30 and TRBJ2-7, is SQTIHQWPATLVQPVGSPLSLECTVEGTSNPNLYWYRQAAGRGLQLLFYSVGIGQISSEVPQNLSASRPQDRQFILSSKKLLLSDSGFYLCAWSVRFTGRVYEQYFGPGTRLTVT.